A selection of T cell receptor beta chains follows, all from one sample in a study of blood T cell repertoires in COVID-19. Using immunoSEQ multiplex PCR, the repertoire was profiled, and TCRdb retains in-frame clones only, with some absent. The sample shows some 330,000 clones, over 75% of them seen only once. The specimen sequenced was PBMCs or T cells enriched from blood (not recorded which). The receptors originated from a man younger than 45 who had recovered from COVID-19. Each CDR3 is given with its conserved first and last residue. The D gene is left open where the match is weak. Not all rows give a size; the values are once, few, many and, for expanded clones, a class.

j_gene	d_gene	v_gene	abundance	CDR3nt	CDR3aa
TRBJ2-7	TRBD1	TRBV24-1	-	TGTGCCACCAGTGATTCAGGGGGCAAAGACGAGCAGTACTTC	CATSDSGGKDEQYF
TRBJ1-3	-	TRBV5-5	few	TGTGCCAGCAGCTTGCAGGGTTCGAACACCATATATTTT	CASSLQGSNTIYF
TRBJ1-2	TRBD1	TRBV28	few	TGTGCCAGCAGTTTAGACCCGGGACAGGGATACTATGGCTACACCTTC	CASSLDPGQGYYGYTF
TRBJ2-2	TRBD2	TRBV27	-	TGTGCCAGCAGTTTCCCCACTAGCGGGGGGGGCACCGGGGAGCTGTTTTTT	CASSFPTSGGGTGELFF
TRBJ2-7	-	TRBV6-5	-	TGTGCCAGCAGTCCCCTAACGGGTAGCACCTACGAGCAGTACTTC	CASSPLTGSTYEQYF
TRBJ1-5	-	TRBV5-1	-	TGCGCCAGCAGCTTGGATGGGACAAACAATCAGCCCCAGCATTTT	CASSLDGTNNQPQHF
TRBJ2-5	TRBD2	TRBV5-6	-	TGTGCCAGCAGACGACGGGGACTAGCGGGGGGACGTCAAGAGACCCAGTACTTC	CASRRRGLAGGRQETQYF
TRBJ2-7	-	TRBV4-1	-	TGCGCCAGCAGCCAAAACAACGGGTACTACGAGCAGTACTTC	CASSQNNGYYEQYF
TRBJ1-2	-	TRBV6-1	-	TGTGCCAGCAGTGAAAGGCGGGGGGATAACTATGGCTACACCTTC	CASSERRGDNYGYTF
TRBJ2-6	TRBD1	TRBV5-3	-	TGTGCCAGAAGCCCGGGGACAGCCCTAGGGGCCAACGTCCTGACTTTC	CARSPGTALGANVLTF
TRBJ1-5	TRBD1	TRBV30	few	TGTGCCTGGAACAGGGGTAGCAATCAGCCCCAGCATTTT	CAWNRGSNQPQHF
TRBJ2-7	TRBD1	TRBV7-9	-	TGTGCCAGCAGCAGACAGGGTTCGGGTCAGGAGCAGTACTTC	CASSRQGSGQEQYF
TRBJ2-1	-	TRBV9	-	TGTGCCAGCAGCGTAGGACTTATGAAAGGAAATGAGCAGTTCTTC	CASSVGLMKGNEQFF
TRBJ1-2	-	TRBV6-6	-	TGTGCCACCCAGGGGCACCTTAACTATGGCTACACCTTC	CATQGHLNYGYTF
TRBJ1-3	TRBD1	TRBV28	-	TGTGCCAGCAGTAAAAACAGGGGCGGTGGCGACACCATATATTTT	CASSKNRGGGDTIYF
TRBJ2-1	TRBD2	TRBV20-1	-	TGCAGTGCTAGTGGGGGGGGCTCCTACAATGAGCAGTTCTTC	CSASGGGSYNEQFF
TRBJ1-2	-	TRBV5-1	once	TGCGCCAGCAGCTTGGACAGGCAATATGGCTACACCTTC	CASSLDRQYGYTF
TRBJ2-1	-	TRBV5-8	-	TGTGCCATTGCGCGGGGCTCGGCGACATACAATGAGCAGTTCTTC	CAIARGSATYNEQFF
TRBJ2-7	-	TRBV28	few	-	CASSTSTSGGTYEQYF
TRBJ2-7	-	TRBV5-1	-	TGCGCCAGCAGCTCAGGCTCCGGGACAAGGGAGCAGTACTTC	CASSSGSGTREQYF
TRBJ2-7	-	TRBV3-1/TRBV3-2	-	TGTGCCAGCAGCCAAGATTCAACCTACGAGCAGTACTTC	CASSQDSTYEQYF
TRBJ2-7	-	TRBV5-1	-	TGCGCCAGCAGCCGCGAACCTGCCCCCCGCGACGAGCAGTACTTC	CASSREPAPRDEQYF
TRBJ2-3	-	TRBV24-1	-	TGTGCCACCACCGCAGATACGCAGTATTTT	CATTADTQYF
TRBJ1-1	-	TRBV24-1	once	TGTGCCACCAGTGCCACAGGGCCTCTTGCTGAAGCTTTCTTT	CATSATGPLAEAFF
TRBJ2-7	TRBD2	TRBV3-1/TRBV3-2	-	TGTGCCAGCAGCCAACCAACCTCGGGGGGCTACGAGCAGTACTTC	CASSQPTSGGYEQYF
TRBJ2-3	TRBD1	TRBV6-5	-	TGTGCCAGCAGGACGGGACAGAGATCCACAGATACGCAGTATTTT	CASRTGQRSTDTQYF
TRBJ2-2	TRBD1	TRBV6-1	-	TGTGCCAGCAGTGCTAACAGGGGGCCGGACACCGGGGAGCTGTTTTTT	CASSANRGPDTGELFF